Following are 6 T cell receptor beta chains from one sample sequenced in a study of identical twins. From the 5' RACE reads, TCRdb called clonotypes with MiXCR, one entry per CDR3 protein. The repertoire consists of approximately 1.8 million distinct CDR3 sequences, with 25% to 35% occurring once and the leading ten covering more than 0.25%. The sequenced material came from cord blood. Receptor source: a newborn girl in good health.

The V call is TRBV20-1, the J call TRBJ2-1; unclear D gene. The CDR3 has 11 residues. V dropped 2 bases and J dropped 4 bases, with 3 bases sitting between them. The germline V gene has CDR1 DFQATT and CDR2 SNEGSKA (reference sequence). CDR3 in amino acids: CSARQYNEQFF. CDR3 nucleotides: TGCAGTGCTAGACAGTACAATGAGCAGTTCTTC.

This clonotype was detected only a few times. The J gene is TRBJ2-7, the V gene TRBV25-1, with 7 bases fitting TRBD2. With 7 bases clipped from V and 0 bases from J, the junction kept 6 bases outside the gene matches. The germline V gene encodes CDR1 MGHDK and CDR2 SYGVNS. The CDR3 totals 14 residues. DNA of the CDR3: TGTGCCAGCAATCGAGCGGGGCCCTCCTACGAGCAGTACTTC. Amino acids: CASNRAGPSYEQYF.

CDR3 protein: CSVTDRAYEQYF. For the CDR3, the DNA is TGCAGCGTTACCGACAGGGCCTACGAGCAGTACTTC. This chain links TRBV29-1 with TRBJ2-7; 7 nucleotides line up with TRBD1. Germline V CDR1 and CDR2: SQVTM, ANQGSEA. The CDR3 spans 12 residues. Trimming removed 5 bases from V and 2 bases from J; junction bases left unmatched: 3.

On this clonotype itself: Possible read error: a much larger clone is one base away. This chain uses TRBV29-1 with TRBJ2-5, with D hard to call. Gene TRBJ2-1 matches the end of the DNA better, so the J call may be wrong. The CDR3 loop spans 13 amino acids. Germline values: CDR1 SQVTM, CDR2 ANQGSEA. The DNA for the CDR3 is TGCAGCGTTGGGGCTACAGACCAAGAGACCCAGTTCTTC. This gives the protein CSVGATDQETQFF.

The chain employs TRBV28 and TRBJ2-5, with TRBD2 matching 12 bases. The V gene end was trimmed by 5 bases and the J gene end by 4 bases; junction bases not matched to a gene: 5. The CDR3 sequence is 15 residues long. Germline V gene sequence: CDR1 MDHEN, CDR2 SYDVKM. The CDR3 sequence: CASSPETSGRETQYF. CDR3 DNA: TGTGCCAGCAGTCCCGAGACTAGCGGGAGAGAGACCCAGTACTTC.

The chain uses TRBV10-3 and TRBJ2-1, with TRBD1 matching over 7 bases. The CDR3 extends over 16 amino acids. Germline V gene lookup returns CDR1 ENHRY and CDR2 SYGVKD. The V and J ends lost 2 bases and 8 bases, in that order; junction bases with no gene match: 12. CDR3 amino acids: CAISEPPRGQEDEQFF. In DNA form, the CDR3 reads TGTGCCATCAGTGAGCCCCCAAGGGGGCAGGAGGATGAGCAGTTCTTC.